The present entry profiles one TCR beta chain with its context. TCRdb fed the 5' RACE reads into MiXCR, producing one record per CDR3 protein. This table holds around 64,000 distinct CDR3 sequences, about an eighth found once. This record belongs to a study of early T cells in non-severe SARS-CoV-2 infection. The V gene's germline CDR1 is MDHEN and CDR2 SYDVKM. The CDR3 loop spans 10 amino acids. The V gene lost 4 bases and the J gene lost 7 bases, with 3 bases spanning the gap. The source of this sequence is an adult who was a healthcare worker with PCR-confirmed SARS-CoV-2 infection or an uninfected control (not recorded which). The sample comprised whole blood. The genes are TRBV28 and TRBJ2-3; no firm D call. The CDR3 nucleotides are TGTGCCAGCAGTTCCCATACGCAGTATTTT. This gives the protein CASSSHTQYF.